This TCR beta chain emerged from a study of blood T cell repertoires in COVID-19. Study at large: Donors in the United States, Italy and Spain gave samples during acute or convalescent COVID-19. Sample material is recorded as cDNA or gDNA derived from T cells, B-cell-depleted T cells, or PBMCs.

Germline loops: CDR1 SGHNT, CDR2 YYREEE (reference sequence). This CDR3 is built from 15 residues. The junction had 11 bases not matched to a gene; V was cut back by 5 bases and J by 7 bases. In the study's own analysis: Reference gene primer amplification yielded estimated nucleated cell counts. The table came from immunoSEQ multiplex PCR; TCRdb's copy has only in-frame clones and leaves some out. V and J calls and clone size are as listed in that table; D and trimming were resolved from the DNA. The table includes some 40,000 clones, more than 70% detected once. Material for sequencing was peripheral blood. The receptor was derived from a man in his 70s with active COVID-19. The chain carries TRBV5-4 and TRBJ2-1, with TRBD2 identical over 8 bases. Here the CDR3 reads CASRQGLAARNEQFF. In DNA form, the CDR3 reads TGTGCCAGCAGGCAAGGACTAGCTGCGCGGAATGAGCAGTTCTTC.